This T cell receptor beta chain was profiled in a study of beta chain features in type 1 diabetes. Study-level information: Sorted cells examined across all samples numbered some 98 million.

What was sequenced were expressed TCRB transcripts, since all of the isolated RNA had been reverse transcribed. Profiled with immunoSEQ multiplex PCR; TCRdb holds only in-frame clones, not every one. The sample lists over 200,000 clones; approximately 10% were seen once. This clone has only a few counts. Its antigen is currently unknown. The CDR3 runs to 13 residues. Germline values: CDR1 SQVTM, CDR2 ANQGSEA. Trimming pared 7 bases from V and 1 base from J, leaving 13 bases between. Whole-study findings and limits: Cells expressing TCR highly could be over-represented by cDNA sequencing. Shorter TCRB CDR3s, moderately but significantly so, marked every one of the four CD4+ subsets in Type 1 diabetes patients. Across patients, naive, central memory and Treg TCRB repertoires exhibited apparently greater similarity than was observed across healthy donors.

Sequenced input: naive CD4+ T cells from blood. The chain is built from TRBV29-1 and TRBJ1-2, with D possibly being TRBD1 (6 bases). The receptor's source is a man in his thirties or forties with type 1 diabetes. CDR3 loop: CSATEDSNYGYTF. The DNA of the CDR3 is TGCAGCGCGACCGAGGACAGTAACTATGGCTACACCTTC.